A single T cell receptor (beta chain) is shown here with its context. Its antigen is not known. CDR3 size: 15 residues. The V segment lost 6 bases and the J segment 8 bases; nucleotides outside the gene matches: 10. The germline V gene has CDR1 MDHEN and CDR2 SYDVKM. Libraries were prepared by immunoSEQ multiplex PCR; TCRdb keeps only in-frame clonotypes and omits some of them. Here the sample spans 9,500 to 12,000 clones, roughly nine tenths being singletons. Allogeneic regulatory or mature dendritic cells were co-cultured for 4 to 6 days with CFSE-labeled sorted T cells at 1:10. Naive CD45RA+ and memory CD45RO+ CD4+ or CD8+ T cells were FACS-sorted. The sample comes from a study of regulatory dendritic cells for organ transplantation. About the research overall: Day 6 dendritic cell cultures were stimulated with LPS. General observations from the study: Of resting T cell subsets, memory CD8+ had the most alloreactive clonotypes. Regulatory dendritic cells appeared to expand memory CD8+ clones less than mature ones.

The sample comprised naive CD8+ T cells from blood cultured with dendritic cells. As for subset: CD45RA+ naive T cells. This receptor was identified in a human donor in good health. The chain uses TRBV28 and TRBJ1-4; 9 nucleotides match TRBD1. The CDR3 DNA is TGTGCCAGCAGCTTCCCGGGACAGGGAAGGGAAAAACTGTTTTTT. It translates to CASSFPGQGREKLFF.